Reported below is one T cell receptor beta chain. The germline V gene encodes CDR1 SGHRS and CDR2 YFSETQ. The CDR3 consists of 16 residues. The ends lost 4 bases at V and 6 bases at J; junction bases unmatched: 9. This entry belongs to a study of T cells after yellow fever vaccination. Researchers made TCR cDNA using 5'RACE template switching, and this step added a universal primer site and UMIs. TCRdb called the 5' RACE reads again in MiXCR, with one record for every CDR3 protein. The table lists hundreds of thousands of distinct CDR3 sequences, roughly an eighth of them singletons. The V and J genes are TRBV5-1 and TRBJ2-7, with 14 positions matching TRBD2. The sequenced sample was PBMCs, obtained on the day of the yellow fever booster vaccination. The sequence came from a young man who received the YFV17D yellow fever vaccine. CDR3 in DNA: TGCGCCAGCAGCCCCTCCGGGACTAGCGGGAGTCTCGAGCAGTACTTC. Amino acids: CASSPSGTSGSLEQYF.